This note documents a single T cell receptor beta chain sequence. This record comes from a study of blood T cell repertoires in COVID-19. Study-level background: Sample material is recorded as cDNA or gDNA derived from T cells, B-cell-depleted T cells, or PBMCs.

V dropped 9 bases and J dropped 0 bases, with 6 bases sitting between them. The CDR3 length is 11 residues. Germline lookup yields CDR1 SEHNR and CDR2 FQNEAQ (reference sequence). Patients at the Seattle site were enrolled during active infection and followed longitudinally. Per the original data handling: The assay estimated nucleated cells by amplifying reference gene primers. Clones were sequenced by immunoSEQ multiplex PCR, and TCRdb holds only the in-frame ones, with some missing. Clone size and V and J calls were adopted from that table, with D and trimming inferred from the DNA. Among around 280,000 clones listed, about 90% were seen once.

The TCR sequence derives from a young woman with COVID-19, enrolled during active disease. The specimen was peripheral blood. V is TRBV7-9 and J is TRBJ2-7; D ambiguous. CDR3 in amino acids: CASSDSYEQYF. In DNA, the CDR3 is TGTGCCAGTTCAGACTCCTACGAGCAGTACTTC.